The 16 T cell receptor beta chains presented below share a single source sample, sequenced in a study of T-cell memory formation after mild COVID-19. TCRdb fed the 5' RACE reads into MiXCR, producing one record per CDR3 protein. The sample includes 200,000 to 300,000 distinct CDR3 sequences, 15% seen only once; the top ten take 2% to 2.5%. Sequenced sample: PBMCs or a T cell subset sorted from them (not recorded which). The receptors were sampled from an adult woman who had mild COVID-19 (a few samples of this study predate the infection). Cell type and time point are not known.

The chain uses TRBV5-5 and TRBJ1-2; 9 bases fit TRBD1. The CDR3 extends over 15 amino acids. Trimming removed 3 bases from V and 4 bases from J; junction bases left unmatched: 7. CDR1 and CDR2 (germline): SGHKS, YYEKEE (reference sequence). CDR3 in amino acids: CASSSGQGIIYGYTF. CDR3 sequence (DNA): TGTGCCAGCAGCTCCGGACAGGGGATCATCTATGGCTACACCTTC.

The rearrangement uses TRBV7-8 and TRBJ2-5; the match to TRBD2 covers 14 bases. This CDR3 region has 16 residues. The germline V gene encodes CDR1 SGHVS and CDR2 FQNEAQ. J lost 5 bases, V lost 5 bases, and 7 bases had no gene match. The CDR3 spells CASSKGLAGGRETQYF. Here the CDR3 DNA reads TGTGCCAGCAGCAAAGGACTAGCGGGGGGCAGGGAGACCCAGTACTTC. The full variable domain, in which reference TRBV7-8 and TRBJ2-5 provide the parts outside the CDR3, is GAGVSQSPRYKVAKRGQDVALRCDPISGHVSLFWYQQALGQGPEFLTYFQNEAQLDKSGLPSDRFFAERPEGSVSTLKIQRTQQEDSAVYLCASSKGLAGGRETQYFGPGTRLLVL.

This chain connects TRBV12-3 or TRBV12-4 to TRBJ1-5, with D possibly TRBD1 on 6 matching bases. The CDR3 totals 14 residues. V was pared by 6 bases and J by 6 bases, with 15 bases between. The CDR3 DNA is TGTGCCAGCAGCGCACAGGGACGGGGTCAGCCCCAGCATTTT. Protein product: CASSAQGRGQPQHF.

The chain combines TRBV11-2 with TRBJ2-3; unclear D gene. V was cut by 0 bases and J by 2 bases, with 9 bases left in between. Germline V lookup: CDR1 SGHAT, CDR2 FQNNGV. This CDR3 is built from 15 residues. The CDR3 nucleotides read TGTGCCAGCAGCTTAGACGCGGATTACACAGATACGCAGTATTTT. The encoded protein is CASSLDADYTDTQYF.

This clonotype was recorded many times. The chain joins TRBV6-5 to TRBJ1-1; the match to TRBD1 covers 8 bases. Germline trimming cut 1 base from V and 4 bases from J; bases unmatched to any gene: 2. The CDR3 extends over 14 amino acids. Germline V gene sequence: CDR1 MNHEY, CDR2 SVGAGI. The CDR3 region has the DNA TGTGCCAGCAGTTACTTACAGGGGGGCACTGAAGCTTTCTTT. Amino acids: CASSYLQGGTEAFF.

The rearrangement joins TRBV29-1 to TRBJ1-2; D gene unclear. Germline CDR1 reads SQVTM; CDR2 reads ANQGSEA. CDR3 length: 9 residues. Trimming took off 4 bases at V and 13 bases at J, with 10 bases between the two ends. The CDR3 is CSVGEESTF. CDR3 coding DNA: TGCAGCGTTGGAGAGGAATCCACCTTC.

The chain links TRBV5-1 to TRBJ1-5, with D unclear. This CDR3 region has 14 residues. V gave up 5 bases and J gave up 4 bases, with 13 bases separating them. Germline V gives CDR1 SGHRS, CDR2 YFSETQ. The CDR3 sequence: CASSPDSRNQPQHF. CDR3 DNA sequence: TGCGCCAGCAGTCCTGATAGCCGTAATCAGCCCCAGCATTTT.

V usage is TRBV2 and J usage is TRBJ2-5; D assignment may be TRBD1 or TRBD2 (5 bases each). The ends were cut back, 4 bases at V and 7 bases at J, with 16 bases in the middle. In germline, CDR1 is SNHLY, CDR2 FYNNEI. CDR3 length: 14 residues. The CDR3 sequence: CASSGRAAGGTQYF. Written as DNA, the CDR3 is TGTGCCAGCAGTGGTCGCGCAGCTGGGGGGACCCAGTACTTC.

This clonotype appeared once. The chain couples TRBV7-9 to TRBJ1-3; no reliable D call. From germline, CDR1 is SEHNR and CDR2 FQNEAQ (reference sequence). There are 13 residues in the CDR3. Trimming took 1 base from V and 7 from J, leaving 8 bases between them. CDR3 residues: CASSLVLGNTIYF. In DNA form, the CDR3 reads TGTGCCAGCAGCTTAGTGCTGGGGAACACCATATATTTT.

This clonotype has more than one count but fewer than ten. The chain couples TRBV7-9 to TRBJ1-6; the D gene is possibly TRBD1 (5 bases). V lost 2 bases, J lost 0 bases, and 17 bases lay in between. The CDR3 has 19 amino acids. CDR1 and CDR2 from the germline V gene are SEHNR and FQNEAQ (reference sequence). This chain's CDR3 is CASSLSRGRRSSYNSPLHF. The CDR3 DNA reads TGTGCCAGCAGCTTAAGTAGGGGCAGAAGAAGCTCCTATAATTCACCCCTCCACTTT.

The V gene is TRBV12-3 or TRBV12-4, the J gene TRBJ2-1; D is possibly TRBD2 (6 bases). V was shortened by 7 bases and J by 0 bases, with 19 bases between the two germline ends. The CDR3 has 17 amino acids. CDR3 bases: TGTGCCAGCAACCAAGGAGCGGGCGTAAGCTCCTACAATGAGCAGTTCTTC. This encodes CASNQGAGVSSYNEQFF.

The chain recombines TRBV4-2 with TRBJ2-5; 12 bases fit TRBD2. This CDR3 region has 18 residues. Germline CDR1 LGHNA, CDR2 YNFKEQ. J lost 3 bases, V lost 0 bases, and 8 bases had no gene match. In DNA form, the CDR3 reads TGTGCCAGCAGCCAAGATGCACTAGCGGGGGGAAGGAAAGAGACCCAGTACTTC. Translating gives CASSQDALAGGRKETQYF.

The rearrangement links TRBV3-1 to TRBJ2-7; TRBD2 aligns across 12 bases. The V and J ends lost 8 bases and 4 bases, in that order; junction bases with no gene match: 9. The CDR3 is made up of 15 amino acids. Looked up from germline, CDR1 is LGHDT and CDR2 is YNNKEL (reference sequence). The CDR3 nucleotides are TGTGCCAGCTCTAGCGGGAGGGTTTTTACGTACGAGCAGTACTTC. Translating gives CASSSGRVFTYEQYF.

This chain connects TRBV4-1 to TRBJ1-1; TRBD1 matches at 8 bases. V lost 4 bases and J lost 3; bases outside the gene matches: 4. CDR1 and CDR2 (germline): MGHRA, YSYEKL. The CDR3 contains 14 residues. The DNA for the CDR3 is TGCGCCAGCAGCCGAACCAGGGGGCACACTGAAGCTTTCTTT. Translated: CASSRTRGHTEAFF.

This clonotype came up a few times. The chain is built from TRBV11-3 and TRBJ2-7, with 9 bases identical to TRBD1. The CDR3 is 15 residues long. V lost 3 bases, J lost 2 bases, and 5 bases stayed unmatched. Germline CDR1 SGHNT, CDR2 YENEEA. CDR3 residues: CASSFSGQGAYEQYF. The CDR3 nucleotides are TGTGCCAGCAGCTTTTCGGGACAGGGCGCCTACGAGCAGTACTTC.

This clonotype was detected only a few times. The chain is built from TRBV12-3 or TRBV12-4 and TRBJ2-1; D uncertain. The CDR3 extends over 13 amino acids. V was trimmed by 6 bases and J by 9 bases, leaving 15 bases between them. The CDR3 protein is CASRIGPGGEQFF. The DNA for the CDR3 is TGTGCCAGCAGGATAGGGCCCGGTGGTGAGCAGTTCTTC.